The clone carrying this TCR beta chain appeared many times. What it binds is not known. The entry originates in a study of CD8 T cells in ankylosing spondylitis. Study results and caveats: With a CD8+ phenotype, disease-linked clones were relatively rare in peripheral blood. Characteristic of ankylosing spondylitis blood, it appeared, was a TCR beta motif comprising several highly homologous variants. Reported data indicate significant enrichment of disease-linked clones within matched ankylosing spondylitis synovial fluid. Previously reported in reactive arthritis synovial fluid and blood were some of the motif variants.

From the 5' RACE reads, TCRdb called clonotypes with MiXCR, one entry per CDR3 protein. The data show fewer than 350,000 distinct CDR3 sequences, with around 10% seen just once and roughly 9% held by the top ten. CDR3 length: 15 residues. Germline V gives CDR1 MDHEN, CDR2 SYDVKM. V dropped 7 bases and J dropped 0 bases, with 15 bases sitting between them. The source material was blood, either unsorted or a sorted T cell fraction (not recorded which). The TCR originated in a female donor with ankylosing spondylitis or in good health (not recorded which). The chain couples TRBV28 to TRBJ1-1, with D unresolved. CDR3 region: CASTPTLVLNTEAFF. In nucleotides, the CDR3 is TGTGCCAGCACGCCGACTTTAGTATTGAACACTGAAGCTTTCTTT.